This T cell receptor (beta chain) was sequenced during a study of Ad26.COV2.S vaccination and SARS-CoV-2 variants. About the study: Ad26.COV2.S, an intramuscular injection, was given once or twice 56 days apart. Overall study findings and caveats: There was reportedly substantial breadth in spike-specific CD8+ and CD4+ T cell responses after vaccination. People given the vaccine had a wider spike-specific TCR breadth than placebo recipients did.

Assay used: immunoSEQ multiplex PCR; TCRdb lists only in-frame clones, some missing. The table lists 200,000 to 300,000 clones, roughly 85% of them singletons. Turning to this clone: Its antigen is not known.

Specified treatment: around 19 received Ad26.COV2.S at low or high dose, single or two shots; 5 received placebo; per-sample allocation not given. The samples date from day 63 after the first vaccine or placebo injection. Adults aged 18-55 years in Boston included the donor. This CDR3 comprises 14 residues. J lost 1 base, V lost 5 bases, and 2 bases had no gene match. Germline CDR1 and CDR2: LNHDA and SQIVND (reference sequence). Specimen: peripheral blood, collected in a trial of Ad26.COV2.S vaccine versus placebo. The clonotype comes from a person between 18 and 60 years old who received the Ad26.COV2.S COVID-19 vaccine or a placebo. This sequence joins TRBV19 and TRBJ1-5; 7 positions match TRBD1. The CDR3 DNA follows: TGTGCCAGTAGTGAACAGGGGAGCAATCAGCCCCAGCATTTT. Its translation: CASSEQGSNQPQHF.